These 20 T cell receptor beta chains came from one sample sequenced in a study of cytomegalovirus exposure and HLA in healthy donors. Clones were sequenced by immunoSEQ multiplex PCR, and TCRdb holds only the in-frame ones, with some missing. Of around 34,000 clones in the sample, roughly 93% are singletons; the top ten hold 3% to 3.5%. Sample: PBMCs. The receptors stem from a young man in good health and CMV-seronegative.

The chain carries TRBV30 and TRBJ2-3, with unresolved D. V lost 4 bases to trimming and J lost 4 bases, with 15 bases between them. This CDR3 is built from 14 residues. Per the germline V gene, CDR1 is GTSNPN and CDR2 is SVGIG (reference sequence). The CDR3 region is CAWTMGLVADTQYF. The DNA for the CDR3 is TGTGCCTGGACGATGGGCCTGGTCGCAGATACGCAGTATTTT.

The J gene is TRBJ1-1, the V gene TRBV9; D gene ambiguous. Deletions cut 1 base from V and 1 base from J, with 8 bases between. This CDR3 has 14 amino acids. Germline lookup yields CDR1 SGDLS and CDR2 YYNGEE. CDR3 in amino acids: CASSVTGTNTEAFF. CDR3 nucleotides: TGTGCCAGCAGCGTAACGGGAACGAACACTGAAGCTTTCTTT.

The chain links TRBV7-2 to TRBJ2-1; D call uncertain. Germline-derived CDR1 and CDR2 are SGHTA and FQGNSA. This CDR3 has 15 residues. V lost 1 base and J 0 bases, leaving 7 bases between the germline ends. Written as DNA, the CDR3 is TGTGCCAGCAGCTTAGACCAACTCTCCTACAATGAGCAGTTCTTC. This translates into CASSLDQLSYNEQFF.

The chain employs TRBV27 and TRBJ1-1; no clear D gene. V was shortened by 0 bases and J by 5 bases, with 7 bases between the two germline ends. In germline, CDR1 is MNHEY, CDR2 SMNVEV (reference sequence). The CDR3 runs 13 residues. The chain's CDR3 is CASSLSPRTEAFF. The CDR3 region has the DNA TGTGCCAGCAGTTTATCTCCCAGGACTGAAGCTTTCTTT.

The J gene is TRBJ2-7, the V gene TRBV4-1; no firm D call. Trimming shortened V by 0 bases and J by 9 bases, and 18 bases separated the two germline ends. The CDR3 is 15 amino acids. Germline lookup yields CDR1 MGHRA and CDR2 YSYEKL. The chain's CDR3 is CASSQDSASRSGQYF. The CDR3 DNA sequence: TGCGCCAGCAGCCAAGATTCGGCTTCTCGGTCGGGGCAGTACTTC.

This clone was found a few times. The V call is TRBV4-1, the J call TRBJ2-7, with TRBD2 as a possible D gene (6 bases). CDR1 and CDR2 (germline): MGHRA, YSYEKL. The CDR3 consists of 16 residues. Trimming took off 3 bases at V and 5 bases at J, with 20 bases between the two ends. The CDR3 DNA sequence: TGCGCCAGCAGCCAGGGGTTTGCGGGATTCTTCGACGAGCAGTACTTC. Translation gives CASSQGFAGFFDEQYF.

The chain is built from TRBV5-1 and TRBJ2-2; 8 bases agree with TRBD2. Trimming removed 3 bases from V and 4 bases from J; junction bases left unmatched: 5. The germline CDR1 and CDR2 sequences are SGHRS and YFSETQ. The CDR3 sequence is 15 residues long. CDR3 DNA sequence: TGCGCCAGCAGCTACGGACTAGCAGGCACCGGGGAGCTGTTTTTT. Residues: CASSYGLAGTGELFF.

The rearrangement joins TRBV7-8 to TRBJ1-1; D gene ambiguous. Deletions cut 4 bases from V and 1 base from J, with 10 bases between. Per germline, CDR1 SGHVS and CDR2 FQNEAQ. This CDR3 has 14 amino acids. The CDR3 region is CASSSHGQNTEAFF. CDR3 nucleotide sequence: TGTGCCAGCAGCTCTCATGGGCAGAACACTGAAGCTTTCTTT.

On this clone: Other DNA sequences of this sample code for an identical CDR3. The chain joins TRBV9 to TRBJ2-7, with D perhaps matching TRBD2 (6 bases). The germline CDR1 and CDR2 sequences are SGDLS and YYNGEE. Trimming shortened V by 0 bases and J by 6 bases, and 7 bases separated the two germline ends. The CDR3 loop spans 12 amino acids. CDR3 protein: CASSVVGGEQYF. In DNA form, the CDR3 reads TGTGCCAGCAGCGTAGTCGGGGGCGAGCAGTACTTC.

The chain combines TRBV16 with TRBJ1-5, with D tentatively TRBD1 (5 bases). Germline V lookup: CDR1 KGHSY, CDR2 FQNENV. This CDR3 has 17 amino acids. V dropped 2 bases and J dropped 2 bases, with 16 bases sitting between them. CDR3 protein: CASSQLEGTGGNQPQHF. The CDR3 DNA is TGTGCCAGCAGCCAACTGGAGGGGACGGGGGGCAATCAGCCCCAGCATTTT. Full variable domain (rest looked up from reference TRBV16 and TRBJ1-5): GEEVAQTPKHLVRGEGQKAKLYCAPIKGHSYVFWYQQVLKNEFKFLISFQNENVFDETGMPKERFSAKCLPNSPCSLEIQATKLEDSAVYFCASSQLEGTGGNQPQHFGDGTRLSIL.

This clone has just one count. The rearrangement links TRBV28 to TRBJ2-3; 7 nucleotides line up with TRBD2. The germline V gene has CDR1 MDHEN and CDR2 SYDVKM. The CDR3 has 14 residues. Trimming cost V 10 bases and J 6 bases; bases outside gene matches: 13. The CDR3 spells CAISSGLPRDTQYF. CDR3 DNA: TGTGCCATTTCGTCGGGACTACCGCGGGATACGCAGTATTTT.

As concerns this clone: One end of the junction fails to match germline, which may point to a read error. V is TRBV6-1 and J is TRBJ1-3; the D is unclear. Germline-derived CDR1 and CDR2 are MNHNS and SASEGT. The CDR3 loop spans 12 amino acids. CDR3 residues: CASRSGRELLLF. The CDR3 region has the DNA TGTGCCAGCAGATCTGGGAGAGAACTTCTATTATTT.

The J gene is TRBJ2-7, the V gene TRBV6-1; D might be TRBD1 (7 bases). The CDR3 consists of 16 residues. The V and J ends lost 3 bases and 2 bases respectively, with 17 bases between them. In germline, CDR1 is MNHNS, CDR2 SASEGT. This CDR3 is CASSEVQGGPTYEQYF. Written as DNA, the CDR3 is TGTGCCAGCAGTGAGGTTCAGGGGGGCCCCACCTACGAGCAGTACTTC.

V is TRBV9 and J is TRBJ1-1, with a tentative D call TRBD1 (6 bases). This CDR3 contains 15 residues. Trimming pared 0 bases from V and 5 bases from J, leaving 14 bases between. Germline CDR1 SGDLS, CDR2 YYNGEE. The chain's CDR3 is CASSVEAGAYTEAFF. In DNA, the CDR3 is TGTGCCAGCAGCGTAGAAGCAGGGGCGTATACTGAAGCTTTCTTT.

V is TRBV9 and J is TRBJ2-5; 9 nucleotides align to TRBD2. The V segment lost 2 bases and the J segment 5 bases; nucleotides outside the gene matches: 7. The CDR3 has 15 residues. In germline, CDR1 is SGDLS, CDR2 YYNGEE. The CDR3 DNA reads as TGTGCCAGCAGCGTCAGTAGCGGGAGCGGGGAGACCCAGTACTTC. Translating gives CASSVSSGSGETQYF. The full variable domain, with the rest looked up from reference TRBV9 and TRBJ2-5, is DSGVTQTPKHLITATGQRVTLRCSPRSGDLSVYWYQQSLDQGLQFLIQYYNGEERAKGNILERFSAQQFPDLHSELNLSSLELGDSALYFCASSVSSGSGETQYFGPGTRLLVL.

This clone appeared a single time. This chain links TRBV6-1 with TRBJ2-1; 7 bases are a match to TRBD2. Germline V CDR1 and CDR2: MNHNS, SASEGT. CDR3 length: 16 amino acids. Trimming removed 4 bases from V and 6 bases from J; junction bases left unmatched: 12. The CDR3 DNA sequence: TGTGCCAGCAGTGCAGCAGGACTGGGAGGGAGCAATGAGCAGTTCTTC. It encodes CASSAAGLGGSNEQFF.

This clone was detected once. The chain couples TRBV18 to TRBJ2-7, with 9 bases aligning to TRBD1. Germline V CDR1 and CDR2: KGHSH, LQKENI. CDR3 length: 14 residues. Unmatched junction bases numbered 0, after V lost 1 base and J lost 2 bases. CDR3 DNA: TGTGCCAGCTCACCACGGACAGGGGCCTACGAGCAGTACTTC. This translates into CASSPRTGAYEQYF.

This chain connects TRBV19 to TRBJ1-1; TRBD1 matches at 7 bases. Germline-derived CDR1 and CDR2 are LNHDA and SQIVND (reference sequence). V was clipped by 4 bases and J by 5 bases; unmatched bases: 4. CDR3 length equals 13 residues. This CDR3 is CASSTGGRTEAFF. The CDR3 coding sequence is TGTGCCAGTAGTACAGGGGGTAGGACTGAAGCTTTCTTT.

The chain uses TRBV6-5 and TRBJ1-6; D not resolved. This CDR3 is 13 amino acids long. Trimming left V 6 bases short and J 9 bases short, with 12 bases between. CDR1 and CDR2 (germline): MNHEY, SVGAGI. CDR3 in amino acids: CASSNPGGSPLHF. The CDR3 DNA sequence: TGTGCCAGCAGCAACCCCGGAGGTTCACCCCTCCACTTT.

The chain's CDR3 is CASSLPGQGVGYTF. The CDR3 region has the DNA TGCGCCAGCAGCTTACCGGGACAGGGAGTCGGCTACACCTTC. The chain couples TRBV5-1 to TRBJ1-2; TRBD1 agrees at 9 bases. This CDR3 is built from 14 residues. J gave up 8 bases and V 2 bases, and 7 bases lay outside the gene matches. Germline CDR1 reads SGHRS; CDR2 reads YFSETQ.